This is a list of T cell receptor beta chains from one sample in a study of vaccination and CD4 T cells after COVID-19. The antigens of these receptors remain unknown. TCRdb reanalysed the PCR reads using MiXCR and keeps one entry per CDR3 protein. The profile shows about 15,000 distinct CDR3 sequences, about 43% of them singletons. Sample: CD4+ T cells from blood, cultured in vitro, taken before SARS-CoV-2 vaccination. These receptors were collected from a human donor who had recovered from COVID-19. CDR3s include the opening cysteine and the closing phenylalanine or tryptophan. D genes are given only for firm matches. Clone size is shown for a subset of rows, as once, few, many or a class of expanded clone.

TRBJ2-5,-,-,TRBV5-1,CASSLTRGETQYF,TGCGCCAGCAGCTTGACGAGAGGAGAGACCCAGTACTTC
TRBJ2-4,-,-,TRBV20-1,CSAPPQENIQYF,TGCAGTGCCCCGCCTCAGGAAAACATTCAGTACTTC
TRBJ2-5,-,TRBD2,TRBV20-1,CSAQRLAGQETQYF,TGCAGTGCTCAAAGACTAGCGGGACAAGAGACCCAGTACTTC
TRBJ1-5,-,-,TRBV2,CASSEGRNQPQHF,TGTGCCAGCAGTGAGGGGCGTAATCAGCCCCAGCATTTT
TRBJ2-7,few,-,TRBV6-5,CASSYRGRASEQYF,TGTGCCAGCAGTTACCGGGGGCGGGCGAGCGAGCAGTACTTC
TRBJ2-3,-,TRBD1,TRBV11-2,CASIGDRYTDTQYF,TGTGCCAGCATCGGGGACAGATACACAGATACGCAGTATTTT
TRBJ1-3,-,TRBD1,TRBV2,CASSTFGTAGNTIYF,TGTGCCAGCAGTACCTTTGGGACAGCGGGAAACACCATATATTTT
TRBJ1-2,-,TRBD1,TRBV29-1,CSVEDHRGGQGANYGYTF,TGCAGCGTTGAAGATCACCGGGGTGGACAGGGAGCTAACTATGGCTACACCTTC
TRBJ2-1,-,TRBD2,TRBV24-1,CATSAGYRLAAYNEQFF,TGTGCCACCAGTGCGGGATACAGACTAGCGGCTTACAATGAGCAGTTCTTC
TRBJ2-3,-,-,TRBV7-3,CASSYGDTQYF,TGTGCCAGCAGCTACGGGGATACGCAGTATTTT
TRBJ2-5,-,-,TRBV7-9,CASSLEDTLGETQYF,TGTGCCAGCAGCTTAGAGGACACTTTGGGGGAGACCCAGTACTTC
TRBJ2-5,few,-,TRBV20-1,CSASRQPDGETQYF,TGCAGTGCTAGTCGCCAGCCGGATGGAGAGACCCAGTACTTC